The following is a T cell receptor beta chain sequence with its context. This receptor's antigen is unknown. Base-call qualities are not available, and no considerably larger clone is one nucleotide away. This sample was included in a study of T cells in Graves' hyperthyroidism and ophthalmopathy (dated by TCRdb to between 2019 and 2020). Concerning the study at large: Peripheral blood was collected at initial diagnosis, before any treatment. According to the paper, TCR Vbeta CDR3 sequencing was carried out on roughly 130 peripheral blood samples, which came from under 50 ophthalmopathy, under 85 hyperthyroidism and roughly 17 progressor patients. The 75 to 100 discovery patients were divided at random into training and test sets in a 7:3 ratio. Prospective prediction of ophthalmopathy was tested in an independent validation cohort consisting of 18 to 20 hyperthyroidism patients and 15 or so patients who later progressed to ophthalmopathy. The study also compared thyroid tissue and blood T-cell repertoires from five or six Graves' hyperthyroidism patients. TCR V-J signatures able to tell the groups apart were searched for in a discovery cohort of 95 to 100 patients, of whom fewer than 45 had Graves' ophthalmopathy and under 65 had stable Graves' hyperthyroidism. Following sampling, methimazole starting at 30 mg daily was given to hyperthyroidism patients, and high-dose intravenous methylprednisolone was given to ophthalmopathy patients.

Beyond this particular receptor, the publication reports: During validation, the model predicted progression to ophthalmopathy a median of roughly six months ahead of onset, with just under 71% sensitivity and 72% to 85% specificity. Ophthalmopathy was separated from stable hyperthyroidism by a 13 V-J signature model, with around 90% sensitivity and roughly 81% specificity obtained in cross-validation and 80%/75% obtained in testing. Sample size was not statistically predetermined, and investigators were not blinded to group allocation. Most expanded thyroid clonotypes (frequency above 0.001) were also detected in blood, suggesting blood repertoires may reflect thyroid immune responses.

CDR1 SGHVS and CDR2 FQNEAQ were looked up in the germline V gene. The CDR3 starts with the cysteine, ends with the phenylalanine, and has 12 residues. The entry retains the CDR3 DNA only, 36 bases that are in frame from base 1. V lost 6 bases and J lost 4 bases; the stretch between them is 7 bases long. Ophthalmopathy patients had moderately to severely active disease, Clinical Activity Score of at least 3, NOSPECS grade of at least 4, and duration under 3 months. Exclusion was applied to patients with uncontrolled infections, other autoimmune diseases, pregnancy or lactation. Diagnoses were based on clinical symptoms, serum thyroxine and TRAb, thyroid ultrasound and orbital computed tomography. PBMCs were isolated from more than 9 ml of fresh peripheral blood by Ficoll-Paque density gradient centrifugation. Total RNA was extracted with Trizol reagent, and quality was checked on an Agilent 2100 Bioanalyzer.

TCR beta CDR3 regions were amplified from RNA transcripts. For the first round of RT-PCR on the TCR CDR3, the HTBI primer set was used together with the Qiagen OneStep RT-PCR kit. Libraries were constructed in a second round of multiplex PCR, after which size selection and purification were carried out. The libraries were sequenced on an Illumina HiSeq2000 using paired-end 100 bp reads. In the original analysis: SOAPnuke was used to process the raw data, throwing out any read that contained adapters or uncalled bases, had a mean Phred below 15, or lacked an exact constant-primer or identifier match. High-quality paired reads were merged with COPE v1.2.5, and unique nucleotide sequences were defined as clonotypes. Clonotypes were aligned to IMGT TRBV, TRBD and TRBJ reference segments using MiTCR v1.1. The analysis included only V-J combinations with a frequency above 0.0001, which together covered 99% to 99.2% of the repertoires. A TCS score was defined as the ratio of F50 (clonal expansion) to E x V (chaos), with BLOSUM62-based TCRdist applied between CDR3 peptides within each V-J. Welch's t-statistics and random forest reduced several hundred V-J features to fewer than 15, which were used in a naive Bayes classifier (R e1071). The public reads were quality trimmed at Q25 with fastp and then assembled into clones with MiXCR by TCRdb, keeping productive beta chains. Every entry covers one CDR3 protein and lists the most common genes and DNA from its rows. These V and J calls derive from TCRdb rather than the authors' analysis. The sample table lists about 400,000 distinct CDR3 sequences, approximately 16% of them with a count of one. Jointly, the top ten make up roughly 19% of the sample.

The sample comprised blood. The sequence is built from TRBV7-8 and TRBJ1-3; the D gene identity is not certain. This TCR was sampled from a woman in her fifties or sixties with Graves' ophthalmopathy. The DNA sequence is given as TGTGCCAGCAGGGCAAGGGGAAACACCATATATTTT. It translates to CASRARGNTIYF.